Each of the 3 T cell receptor beta chains below was sequenced from the same sample in a study of blood T cell repertoires in COVID-19. Assay: immunoSEQ multiplex PCR; the TCRdb copy retains only in-frame clones and omits some. The table includes around 80,000 clones, 80% detected once. Sequencing was done on a sample of peripheral blood. These receptors were collected from a woman aged 70 to 79 with acute or convalescent COVID-19.

This sequence joins TRBV6-5 and TRBJ1-1, with D tentatively TRBD1 (6 bases). With 2 bases removed from V and 4 bases from J, the gap between germline ends came to 11 bases. Germline V gene data show CDR1 as MNHEY and CDR2 as SVGAGI. This CDR3 contains 14 residues. The CDR3 DNA reads as TGTGCCAGCAGTTACCGAGACAGGAGCACTGAAGCTTTCTTT. Its translation is CASSYRDRSTEAFF.

The chain is built from TRBV3-1 (or the pseudogene TRBV3-2) and TRBJ2-1, with 11 bases aligning to TRBD2. Germline CDR1 LGHDT, CDR2 YNNKEL (reference sequence). V was clipped by 4 bases and J by 0 bases; unmatched bases: 8. The CDR3 is made up of 18 amino acids. The DNA of the CDR3 is TGTGCCAGCAGCCGGGCTAGCGGGGGGCGCAGCTCCTACAATGAGCAGTTCTTC. It encodes CASSRASGGRSSYNEQFF.

The V call is TRBV4-2, the J call TRBJ1-6; perhaps TRBD1 as D (5 bases). CDR1 and CDR2 (germline): LGHNA, YNFKEQ. V shed 0 bases and J shed 4 bases, with 19 bases lying between them. This CDR3 comprises 19 residues. The DNA for the CDR3 is TGTGCCAGCAGCCAAGAAACCCTAGAGTCCGGGGGTTATAATTCACCCCTCCACTTT. Protein sequence: CASSQETLESGGYNSPLHF.